Included here is one T cell receptor (beta chain) sequence, with context. The antigen remains unidentified. CDR1 and CDR2 (germline): SGDLS, YYNGEE. This CDR3 contains 17 residues. V dropped 1 base and J dropped 0; count of bases not matched to a gene: 6. The repertoire was sequenced with immunoSEQ multiplex PCR; TCRdb's copy has only in-frame clones and lacks some. The sample has tens of thousands of clones, around 80% seen once. The entry originates in a study of vaccination effects on CD4 cells after COVID-19. Study-wide context: Post-vaccine sampling occurred a median 72 days after the second dose. Study results and caveats: Clones induced by infection and by vaccine showed marked clonal contraction late after vaccination.

Antigen-specific CD4+ T cells were expanded with viral peptide pools in the ViraFEST assay before sequencing. Scientists isolated CD4+ T cells after a roughly 9-day culture period ended. Two-dose vaccination with either BNT162b2 or mRNA-1273 was given to the participants. The sample in question was CD4+ T cells from PBMCs cultured with HCoV-NL63 spike peptides, obtained after COVID-19 vaccination. The clonotype was recovered from a human donor who received a COVID-19 vaccine. Some clones in this sample may be carry-over from other donors' samples. The V call is TRBV9, the J call TRBJ2-1; 8 nucleotides agree with TRBD2. The chain's CDR3 is CASSVSGGSLSYNEQFF. DNA for the CDR3: TGTGCCAGCAGCGTAAGCGGGGGAAGTCTCTCCTACAATGAGCAGTTCTTC.